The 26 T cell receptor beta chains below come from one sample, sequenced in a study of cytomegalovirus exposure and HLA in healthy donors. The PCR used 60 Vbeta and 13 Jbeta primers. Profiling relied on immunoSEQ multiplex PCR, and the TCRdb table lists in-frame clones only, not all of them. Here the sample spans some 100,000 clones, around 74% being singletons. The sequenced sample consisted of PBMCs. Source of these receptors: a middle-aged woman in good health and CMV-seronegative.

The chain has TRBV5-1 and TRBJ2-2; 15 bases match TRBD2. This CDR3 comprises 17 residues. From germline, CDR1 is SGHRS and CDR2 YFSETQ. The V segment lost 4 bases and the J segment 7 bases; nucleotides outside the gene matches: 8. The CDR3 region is CASSPGLAGGLVGELFF. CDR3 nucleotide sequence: TGCGCCAGCAGCCCGGGACTAGCGGGGGGCCTGGTCGGGGAGCTGTTTTTT. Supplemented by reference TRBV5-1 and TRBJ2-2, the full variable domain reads KAGVTQTPRYLIKTRGQQVTLSCSPISGHRSVSWYQQTPGQGLQFLFEYFSETQRNKGNFPGRFSGRQFSNSRSEMNVSTLELGDSALYLCASSPGLAGGLVGELFFGEGSRLTVL.

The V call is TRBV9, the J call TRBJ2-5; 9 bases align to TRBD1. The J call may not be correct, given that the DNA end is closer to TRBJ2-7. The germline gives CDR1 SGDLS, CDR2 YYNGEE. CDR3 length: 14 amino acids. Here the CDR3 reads CASSVTGGPYEQYF. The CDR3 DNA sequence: TGTGCCAGCAGCGTGACAGGGGGACCCTACGAGCAGTACTTC.

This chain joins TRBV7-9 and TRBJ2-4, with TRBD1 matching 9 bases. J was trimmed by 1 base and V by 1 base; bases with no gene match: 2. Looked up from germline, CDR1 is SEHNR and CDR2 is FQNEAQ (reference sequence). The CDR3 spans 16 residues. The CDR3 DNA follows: TGTGCCAGCAGCTTAGAACAGGGGGCGGCCAAAAACATTCAGTACTTC. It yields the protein CASSLEQGAAKNIQYF. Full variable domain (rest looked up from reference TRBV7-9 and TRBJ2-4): DTGVSQNPRHKITKRGQNVTFRCDPISEHNRLYWYRQTLGQGPEFLTYFQNEAQLEKSRLLSDRFSAERPKGSFSTLEIQRTEQGDSAMYLCASSLEQGAAKNIQYFGAGTRLSVL.

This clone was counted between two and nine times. CDR3 in DNA: TGTGCCAGCAGTTGGGGACTAGCGCCTAGCACAGATACGCAGTATTTT. It yields the protein CASSWGLAPSTDTQYF. The J gene is TRBJ2-3, the V gene TRBV28; TRBD2 aligns across 10 bases. The CDR3 is 16 amino acids. Germline lookup yields CDR1 MDHEN and CDR2 SYDVKM. Trimming at V came to 4 bases and at J to 0 bases, leaving 4 bases not matched to a gene. Variable domain in full (rest from reference TRBV28 and TRBJ2-3): DVKVTQSSRYLVKRTGEKVFLECVQDMDHENMFWYRQDPGLGLRLIYFSYDVKMKEKGDIPEGYSVSREKKERFSLILESASTNQTSMYLCASSWGLAPSTDTQYFGPGTRLTVL.

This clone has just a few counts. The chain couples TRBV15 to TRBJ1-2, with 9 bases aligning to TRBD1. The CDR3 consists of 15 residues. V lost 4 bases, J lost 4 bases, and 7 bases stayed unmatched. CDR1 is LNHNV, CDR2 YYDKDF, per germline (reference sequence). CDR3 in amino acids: CATSIAGQGFYGYTF. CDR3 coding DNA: TGTGCCACCAGCATAGCGGGACAGGGTTTCTATGGCTACACCTTC.

The CDR3 loop is CASSLAGQGANQPQHF. DNA for the CDR3: TGTGCCAGCAGCTTGGCGGGACAGGGGGCGAATCAGCCCCAGCATTTT. The chain links TRBV5-6 to TRBJ1-5; 12 nucleotides agree with TRBD1. Germline trimming cut 0 bases from V and 4 bases from J; bases unmatched to any gene: 2. CDR1 SGHDT and CDR2 YYEEEE come from the germline V gene. This CDR3 has 16 amino acids.

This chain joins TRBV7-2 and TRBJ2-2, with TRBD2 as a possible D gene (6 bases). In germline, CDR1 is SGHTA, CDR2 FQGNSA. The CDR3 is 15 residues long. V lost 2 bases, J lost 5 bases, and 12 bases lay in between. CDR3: CASSLFGSGTGELFF. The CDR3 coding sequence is TGTGCCAGCAGCTTATTCGGGAGTGGAACCGGGGAGCTGTTTTTT. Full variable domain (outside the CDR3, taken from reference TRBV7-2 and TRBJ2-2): GAGVSQSPSNKVTEKGKDVELRCDPISGHTALYWYRQSLGQGLEFLIYFQGNSAPDKSGLPSDRFSAERTGGSVSTLTIQRTQQEDSAVYLCASSLFGSGTGELFFGEGSRLTVL.

As DNA, the CDR3 is TGTGCCACCGCGGGGGCAGGTCGATTGGCAGATACGCAGTATTTT. Its protein is CATAGAGRLADTQYF. This chain joins TRBV6-6 and TRBJ2-3, with a weak D call TRBD2 (7 bases). Germline loops: CDR1 MNHNY, CDR2 SVGAGI (reference sequence). The germline V and J ends were trimmed by 10 bases and 4 bases, with 21 bases remaining between them. The CDR3 runs 15 residues.

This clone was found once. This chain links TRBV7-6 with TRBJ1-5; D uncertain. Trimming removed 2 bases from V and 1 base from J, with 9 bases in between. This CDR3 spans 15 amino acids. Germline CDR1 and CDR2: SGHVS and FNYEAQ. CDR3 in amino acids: CASSLLPGSNQPQHF. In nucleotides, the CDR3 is TGTGCCAGCAGCTTACTGCCGGGGAGCAATCAGCCCCAGCATTTT.

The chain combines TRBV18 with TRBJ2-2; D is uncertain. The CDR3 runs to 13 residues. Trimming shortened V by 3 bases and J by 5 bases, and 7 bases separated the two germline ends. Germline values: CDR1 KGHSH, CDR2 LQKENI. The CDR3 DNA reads TGTGCCAGCTCACCTGCGACTACCGGGGAGCTGTTTTTT. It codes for CASSPATTGELFF.

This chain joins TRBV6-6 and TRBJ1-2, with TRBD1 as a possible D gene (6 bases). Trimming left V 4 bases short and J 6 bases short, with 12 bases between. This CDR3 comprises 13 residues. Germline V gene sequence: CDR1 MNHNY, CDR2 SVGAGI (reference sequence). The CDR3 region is CASSSQGNHGYTF. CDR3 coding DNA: TGTGCCAGCAGTTCGCAGGGGAACCATGGCTACACCTTC.

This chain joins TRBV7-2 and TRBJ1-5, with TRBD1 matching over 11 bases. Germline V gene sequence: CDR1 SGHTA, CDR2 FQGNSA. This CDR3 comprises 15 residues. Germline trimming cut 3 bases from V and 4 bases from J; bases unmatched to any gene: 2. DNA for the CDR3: TGTGCCAGCAGCTTCGGGACAGGGGGTAATCAGCCCCAGCATTTT. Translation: CASSFGTGGNQPQHF.

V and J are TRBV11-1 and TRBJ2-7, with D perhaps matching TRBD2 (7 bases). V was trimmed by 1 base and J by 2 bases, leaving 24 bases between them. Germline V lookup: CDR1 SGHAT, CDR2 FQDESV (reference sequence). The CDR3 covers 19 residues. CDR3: CASSLEGDWRGGIPYEQYF. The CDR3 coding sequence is TGTGCCAGCAGCTTAGAGGGCGATTGGAGGGGGGGCATCCCCTACGAGCAGTACTTC.

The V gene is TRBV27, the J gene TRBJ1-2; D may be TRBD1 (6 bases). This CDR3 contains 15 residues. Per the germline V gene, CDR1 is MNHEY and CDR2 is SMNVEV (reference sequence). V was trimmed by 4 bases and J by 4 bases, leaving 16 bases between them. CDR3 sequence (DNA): TGTGCCAGCAGTTCCCCTCTACAGGGTCTCTATGGCTACACCTTC. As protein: CASSSPLQGLYGYTF.

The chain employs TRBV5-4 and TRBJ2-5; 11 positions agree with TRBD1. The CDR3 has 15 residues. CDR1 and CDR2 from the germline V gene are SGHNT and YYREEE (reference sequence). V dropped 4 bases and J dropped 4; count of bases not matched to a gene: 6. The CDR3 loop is CASSERGQGVETQYF. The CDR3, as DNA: TGTGCCAGCAGCGAAAGGGGACAGGGGGTAGAGACCCAGTACTTC.

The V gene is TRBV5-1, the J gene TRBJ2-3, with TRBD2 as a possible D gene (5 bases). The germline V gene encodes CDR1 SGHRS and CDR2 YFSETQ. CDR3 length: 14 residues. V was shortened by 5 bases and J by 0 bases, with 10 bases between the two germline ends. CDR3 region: CASRAAASTDTQYF. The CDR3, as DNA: TGCGCCAGCAGAGCGGCCGCTAGCACAGATACGCAGTATTTT. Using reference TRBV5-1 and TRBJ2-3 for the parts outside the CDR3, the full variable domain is KAGVTQTPRYLIKTRGQQVTLSCSPISGHRSVSWYQQTPGQGLQFLFEYFSETQRNKGNFPGRFSGRQFSNSRSEMNVSTLELGDSALYLCASRAAASTDTQYFGPGTRLTVL.

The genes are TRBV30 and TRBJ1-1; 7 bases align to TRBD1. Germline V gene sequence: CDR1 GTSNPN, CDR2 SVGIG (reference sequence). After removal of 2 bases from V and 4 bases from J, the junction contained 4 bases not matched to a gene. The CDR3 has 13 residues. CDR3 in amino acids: CAWSRDRGTEAFF. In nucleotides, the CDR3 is TGTGCCTGGAGTAGGGACAGAGGCACTGAAGCTTTCTTT.

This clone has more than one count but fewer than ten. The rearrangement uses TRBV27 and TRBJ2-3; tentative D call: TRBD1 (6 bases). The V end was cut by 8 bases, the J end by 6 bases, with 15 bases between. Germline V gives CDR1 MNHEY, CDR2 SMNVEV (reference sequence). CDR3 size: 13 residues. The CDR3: CASGQRTGDTQYF. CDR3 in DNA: TGTGCCAGCGGGCAGCGTACAGGGGATACGCAGTATTTT.

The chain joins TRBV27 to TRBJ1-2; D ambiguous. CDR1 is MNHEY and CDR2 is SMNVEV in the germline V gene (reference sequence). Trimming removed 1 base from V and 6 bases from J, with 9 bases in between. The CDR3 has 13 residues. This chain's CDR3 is CASSLWRGDGYTF. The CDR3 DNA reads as TGTGCCAGCAGTTTATGGCGGGGAGATGGCTACACCTTC.

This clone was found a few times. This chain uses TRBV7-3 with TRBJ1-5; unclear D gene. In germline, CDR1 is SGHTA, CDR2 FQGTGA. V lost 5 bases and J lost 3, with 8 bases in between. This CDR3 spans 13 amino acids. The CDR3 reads CASSPGSNQPQHF. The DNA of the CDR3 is TGTGCCAGCAGCCCCGGGTCCAATCAGCCCCAGCATTTT.

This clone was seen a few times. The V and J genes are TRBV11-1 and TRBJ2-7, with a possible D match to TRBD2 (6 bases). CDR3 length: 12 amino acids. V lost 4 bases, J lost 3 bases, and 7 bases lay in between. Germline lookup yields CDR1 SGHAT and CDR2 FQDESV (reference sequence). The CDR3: CASSSGGYEQYF. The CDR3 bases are TGTGCCAGCAGCTCCGGGGGCTACGAGCAGTACTTC.

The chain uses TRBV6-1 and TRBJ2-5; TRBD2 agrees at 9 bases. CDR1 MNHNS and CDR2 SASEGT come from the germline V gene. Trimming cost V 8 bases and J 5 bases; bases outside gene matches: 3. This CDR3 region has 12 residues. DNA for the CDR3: TGTGCCAGCTTGACTAGCGGTGAGACCCAGTACTTC. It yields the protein CASLTSGETQYF.

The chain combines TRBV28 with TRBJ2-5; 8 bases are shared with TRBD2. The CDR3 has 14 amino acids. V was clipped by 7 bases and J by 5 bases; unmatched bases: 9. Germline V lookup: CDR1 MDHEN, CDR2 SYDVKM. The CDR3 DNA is TGTGCCAGCAAACTATACCCGGGGGGGGAGACCCAGTACTTC. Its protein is CASKLYPGGETQYF. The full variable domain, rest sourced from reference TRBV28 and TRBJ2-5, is DVKVTQSSRYLVKRTGEKVFLECVQDMDHENMFWYRQDPGLGLRLIYFSYDVKMKEKGDIPEGYSVSREKKERFSLILESASTNQTSMYLCASKLYPGGETQYFGPGTRLLVL.

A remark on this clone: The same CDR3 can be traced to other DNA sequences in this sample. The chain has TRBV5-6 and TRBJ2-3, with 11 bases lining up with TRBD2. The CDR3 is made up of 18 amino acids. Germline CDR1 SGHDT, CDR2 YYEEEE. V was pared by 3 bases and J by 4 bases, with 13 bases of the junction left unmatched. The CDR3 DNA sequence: TGTGCCAGCAGCTCGGAGAGACTAGCGGGGTCCTATGCAGATACGCAGTATTTT. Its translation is CASSSERLAGSYADTQYF.

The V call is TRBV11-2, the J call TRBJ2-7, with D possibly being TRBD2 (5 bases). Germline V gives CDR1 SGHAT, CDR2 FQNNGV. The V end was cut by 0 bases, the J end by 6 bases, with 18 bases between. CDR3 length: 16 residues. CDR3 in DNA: TGTGCCAGCAGCTTAGATGACGGGAAGGAAAGGGTCGAGCAGTACTTC. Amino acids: CASSLDDGKERVEQYF. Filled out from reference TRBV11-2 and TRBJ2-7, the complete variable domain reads EAGVAQSPRYKIIEKRQSVAFWCNPISGHATLYWYQQILGQGPKLLIQFQNNGVVDDSQLPKDRFSAERLKGVDSTLKIQPAKLEDSAVYLCASSLDDGKERVEQYFGPGTRLTVT.

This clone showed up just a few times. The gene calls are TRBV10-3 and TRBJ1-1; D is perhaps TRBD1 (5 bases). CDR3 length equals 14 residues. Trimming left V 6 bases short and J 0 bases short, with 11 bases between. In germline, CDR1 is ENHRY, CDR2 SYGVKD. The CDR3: CAIRTGLLNTEAFF. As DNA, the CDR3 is TGTGCCATCAGGACGGGACTCTTGAACACTGAAGCTTTCTTT.